This TCR beta chain was found in a study of blood T cell repertoires in COVID-19. Background on the study: Sources were T cells, B-cell-depleted T cells, or PBMCs; the material itself was cDNA or gDNA.

This clone was counted only a few times. This CDR3 is 13 amino acids long. The V gene's germline CDR1 is SNHLY and CDR2 FYNNEI. Trimming shortened V by 6 bases and J by 2 bases, and 10 bases separated the two germline ends. This table comes from immunoSEQ multiplex PCR, and its TCRdb copy is limited to in-frame clones, with some not included. The repertoire consists of tens of thousands of clones, with approximately 85% occurring once and the leading ten covering over 12%. This chain links TRBV2 with TRBJ1-1; TRBD1 might be the D (5 bases). This TCR was sampled from a human donor in a cohort sampled during active COVID-19. Sequenced input: peripheral blood. Here the CDR3 reads CASSEDTNTEAFF. For the CDR3, the DNA is TGTGCCAGCAGCGAGGACACTAACACTGAAGCTTTCTTT.